This T cell receptor (beta chain) was recorded in a study of identical twins. Study-level findings and limits: Clonotypes of the beta chain that were abundant in cord blood carried fewer insertions (memory repertoires showed none). Invariant T cells like MAIT and iNKT could partly confound the zero-insertion analyses. Where beta out-of-frame sequences were concerned, excess twin sharing was weaker.

This CDR3 contains 15 residues. Germline CDR1 and CDR2: SGHRS and YFSETQ. V shed 0 bases and J shed 7 bases, with 13 bases lying between them. A universal primer site arose from template switching, and cDNA bore unique molecular identifiers. MiXCR, applied by TCRdb to the 5' RACE reads, yields one record per CDR3 protein. The sample has roughly 570,000 distinct CDR3 sequences, 9.6% seen once. In its sample, this clonotype was seen a few times. Its antigen is not known. These same records also appear under a second study, on yellow fever vaccine responses in identical twins.

The clonotype originates from a woman between 18 and 29 years old in good health. Sequencing was carried out using PBMCs. The V gene is TRBV5-1, the J gene TRBJ2-2; D is perhaps TRBD1 (6 bases). CDR3 region: CASSLGVQGNGELFF. CDR3 DNA: TGCGCCAGCAGCTTGGGCGTACAGGGTAACGGGGAGCTGTTTTTT.